This T cell receptor beta chain appears in the sequencing data of a study of PD-1 blockade in mismatch repair-deficient tumors. About the study: Enrolled 2013-2016, patients had progressing, pretreated mismatch repair-deficient cancers of around twelve types.

Looked up from germline, CDR1 is SGHRS and CDR2 is YFSETQ. The CDR3 covers 14 residues. Trimming left V 2 bases short and J 2 bases short, with 10 bases between. Data came from immunoSEQ multiplex PCR; TCRdb stores just in-frame clones and leaves some out. Among about 84,000 clones listed, roughly 80% were seen once. This clone was counted once. This specimen consisted of peripheral blood, obtained 12 weeks after starting pembrolizumab. This TCR was sampled from an adult with mismatch repair-deficient cancer. The chain joins TRBV5-1 to TRBJ1-1; D is unclear. The CDR3 region is CASSFDPPNTEAFF. The CDR3 coding sequence is TGCGCCAGCAGCTTTGACCCCCCAAACACTGAAGCTTTCTTT.